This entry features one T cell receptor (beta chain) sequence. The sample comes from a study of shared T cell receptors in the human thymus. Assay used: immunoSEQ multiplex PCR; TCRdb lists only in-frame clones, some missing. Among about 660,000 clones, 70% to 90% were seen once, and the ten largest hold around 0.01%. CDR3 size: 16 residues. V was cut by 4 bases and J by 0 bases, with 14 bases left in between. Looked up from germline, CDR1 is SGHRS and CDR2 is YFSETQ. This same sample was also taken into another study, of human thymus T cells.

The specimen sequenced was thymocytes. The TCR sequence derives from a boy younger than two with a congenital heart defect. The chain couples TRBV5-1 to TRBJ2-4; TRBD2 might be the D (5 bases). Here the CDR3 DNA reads TGCGCCAGCAGCCCGGAGGCAGCTCTAGCCAAAAACATTCAGTACTTC. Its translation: CASSPEAALAKNIQYF.